This record concerns one TCR beta chain sequence. Using immunoSEQ multiplex PCR, the repertoire was profiled, and TCRdb retains in-frame clones only, with some absent. This table holds about 21,000 clones, around 86% found once. This sample stems from a study of blood T cell repertoires in COVID-19. About the research overall: Nucleic acid was either cDNA or gDNA, and it came from T cells, B-cell-depleted T cells, or PBMCs.

Germline V gene lookup returns CDR1 SGHTA and CDR2 FQGNSA. With V trimmed by 4 bases and J by 2 bases, 5 bases remained unmatched. This CDR3 is 14 amino acids long. This chain links TRBV7-2 with TRBJ2-7, with TRBD1 matching over 7 bases. The receptor's source is a man aged 65 to 85 with acute or convalescent COVID-19. The specimen sequenced was peripheral blood. This CDR3 reads CASSSWTGPYEQYF. The DNA for the CDR3 is TGTGCCAGCAGCTCCTGGACAGGACCCTACGAGCAGTACTTC.